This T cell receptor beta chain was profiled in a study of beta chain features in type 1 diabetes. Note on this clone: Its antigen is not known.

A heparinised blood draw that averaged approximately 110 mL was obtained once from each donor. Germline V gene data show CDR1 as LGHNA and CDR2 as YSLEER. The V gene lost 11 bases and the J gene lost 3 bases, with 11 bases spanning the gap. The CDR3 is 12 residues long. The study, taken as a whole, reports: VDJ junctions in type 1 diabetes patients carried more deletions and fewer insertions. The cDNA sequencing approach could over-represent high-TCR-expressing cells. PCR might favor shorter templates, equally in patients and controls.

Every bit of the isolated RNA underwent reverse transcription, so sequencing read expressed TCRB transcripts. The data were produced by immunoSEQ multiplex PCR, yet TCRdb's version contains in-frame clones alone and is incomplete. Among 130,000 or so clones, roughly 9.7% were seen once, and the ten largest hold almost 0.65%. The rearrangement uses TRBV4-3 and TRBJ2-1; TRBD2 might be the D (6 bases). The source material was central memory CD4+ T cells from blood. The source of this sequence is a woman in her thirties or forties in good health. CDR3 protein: CARGNDYNEQFF. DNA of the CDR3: TGCGCCCGGGGGAACGACTACAATGAGCAGTTCTTC.